This is a list of T cell receptor beta chains from one sample in a study of human T cells and chemical hapten exposure. TCRdb used MiXCR to reprocess the RACE reads, holding one entry per CDR3 protein. Of around 330,000 distinct CDR3 sequences in the sample, approximately 5.8% are singletons; the top ten hold about 7.7%. Sequencing was performed on whole blood, taken in connection with sensitization to the hapten diphenylcyclopropenone (DPC). These receptors originate from a woman aged 18-29 years with alopecia areata. Some clones in this sample may be carry-over from other donors' samples. The CDR3 runs from the conserved cysteine through the conserved F or W. A D gene is named only where the DNA matches it firmly. Size values are once, few and many counts, or a class for expanded clones, and some rows have none.

v_call,clone_size,j_call,d_call,cdr3_length,cdr3_aa,cdr3_nt
TRBV7-3,many,TRBJ1-6,NA,16,CASSLRAGMGNSPLHF,TGTGCCAGCAGCTTAAGGGCCGGGATGGGGAATTCACCCCTCCACTTT
TRBV27,NA,TRBJ1-2,NA,15,CASRALGGPNYGYTF,TGTGCCAGCAGGGCTTTGGGGGGCCCTAACTATGGCTACACCTTC
TRBV27,NA,TRBJ2-3,NA,16,CASRNPSANAPDTQYF,TGTGCCAGCAGGAACCCCTCTGCCAACGCCCCCGATACGCAGTATTTT
TRBV7-3,many,TRBJ2-3,NA,14,CASSLSPGADTQYF,TGTGCCAGCAGCTTATCGCCCGGGGCGGATACGCAGTATTTT
TRBV9,NA,TRBJ2-7,TRBD2,14,CASSAGLATYEQYF,TGTGCCAGCAGCGCGGGACTAGCTACCTACGAGCAGTACTTC
TRBV11-2,many,TRBJ1-5,TRBD1,21,CASSLAGGDGWRSSGNQPQHF,TGTGCCAGCAGCCTGGCAGGGGGCGACGGGTGGCGGTCTAGTGGCAATCAGCCCCAGCATTTT
TRBV6-1,NA,TRBJ1-5,TRBD1,13,CASIRDRDQPQHF,TGTGCCAGCATCCGGGACAGGGATCAGCCCCAGCATTTT
TRBV4-3,many,TRBJ2-4,NA,19,CASSQDPPSMGLAKNIQYF,TGCGCCAGCAGCCAAGACCCTCCATCCATGGGTCTAGCCAAAAACATTCAGTACTTC
TRBV24-1,NA,TRBJ1-1,NA,13,CATSDDSRTEAFF,TGTGCCACCAGTGATGACAGTCGAACTGAAGCTTTCTTT
TRBV29-1,many,TRBJ2-7,NA,14,CSVEDQLDTYEQYF,TGCAGCGTTGAAGATCAACTAGATACCTACGAGCAGTACTTC
TRBV7-8,few,TRBJ1-5,NA,17,CASSPIGRGGFDQPQHF,TGTGCCAGCAGCCCCATAGGGAGGGGAGGCTTCGATCAGCCCCAGCATTTT
TRBV4-2,many,TRBJ2-3,NA,12,CASGLIADTQYF,TGTGCCAGCGGGCTTATCGCAGATACGCAGTATTTT
TRBV10-3,few,TRBJ2-3,TRBD2,16,CAISDERGAGTDTQYF,TGTGCCATCAGTGACGAGCGGGGGGCGGGCACAGATACGCAGTATTTT
TRBV20-1,NA,TRBJ1-1,NA,13,CSARDSRGTEAFF,TGCAGTGCTAGAGATTCCAGGGGCACTGAAGCTTTCTTT
TRBV6-1,many,TRBJ2-5,TRBD2,13,CASSVTSLETQYF,TGTGCCAGCAGTGTGACTAGCCTGGAGACCCAGTACTTC
TRBV11-2,NA,TRBJ2-3,NA,15,CASSLGPAPPDTQYF,TGTGCCAGCAGCTTAGGACCAGCTCCCCCAGATACGCAGTATTTT
TRBV28,few,TRBJ1-5,TRBD1,15,CASSLWTGPEVAQHF,TGTGCCAGCAGTTTATGGACAGGGCCCGAGGTAGCCCAGCATTTT
TRBV29-1,NA,TRBJ2-2,TRBD1,12,CSVKTGSGELFF,TGCAGCGTAAAGACAGGGTCCGGGGAGCTGTTTTTT
TRBV6-1,few,TRBJ1-5,NA,12,CASGRHDQPQHF,TGTGCCAGCGGCAGGCATGATCAGCCCCAGCATTTT
TRBV2,few,TRBJ1-1,NA,16,CASSDRGLMLNTEAFF,TGTGCCAGCAGTGACAGAGGGTTGATGCTGAACACTGAAGCTTTCTTT
TRBV18,NA,TRBJ1-5,NA,13,CASSPGANQPQHF,TGTGCCAGCAGCCCAGGGGCCAATCAGCCCCAGCATTTT
TRBV27,NA,TRBJ1-2,NA,12,CASRGALLGYTF,TGTGCCAGCAGGGGGGCATTGCTTGGCTACACCTTC
TRBV28,many,TRBJ2-3,NA,14,CASTLDSSTDTQYF,TGTGCCAGCACCCTTGACTCCAGCACAGATACGCAGTATTTT
TRBV7-2,many,TRBJ1-5,NA,11,CASSLGGPQHF,TGTGCCAGCAGCTTAGGAGGACCCCAGCATTTT
TRBV3-1,few,TRBJ2-3,TRBD2,17,CASSQDQAGGPTDTQYF,TGTGCCAGCAGCCAAGATCAAGCGGGGGGGCCCACAGATACGCAGTATTTT
TRBV11-3,few,TRBJ1-1,NA,13,CASSLDQDREAFF,TGTGCCAGCAGCTTAGATCAGGACAGAGAAGCTTTCTTT